This T cell receptor beta chain was observed in a study of T cell responses to AZD1222 COVID-19 vaccine. Concerning this clone itself: The antigen remains unidentified.

Using immunoSEQ multiplex PCR, the repertoire was profiled, and TCRdb retains in-frame clones only, with some absent. Here the sample spans 200,000 to 300,000 clones, more than 80% being singletons. Study outcomes and limitations: Donors were mostly white British, more females; clonal diversity possibly underestimated.

The V gene lost 5 bases and the J gene lost 7 bases, with 15 bases spanning the gap. The germline V gene has CDR1 SGHAT and CDR2 FQNNGV. CDR3 length equals 14 residues. V usage is TRBV11-2 and J usage is TRBJ2-1; possibly TRBD2 for D (5 bases). The TCR originated in an adult in good health. The sample was peripheral blood, taken on day 0 of AZD1222 vaccination. DNA of the CDR3: TGTGCCAGCAGCCCCGGCCGGAGGTGGAATGAGCAGTTCTTC. Translating it yields CASSPGRRWNEQFF.